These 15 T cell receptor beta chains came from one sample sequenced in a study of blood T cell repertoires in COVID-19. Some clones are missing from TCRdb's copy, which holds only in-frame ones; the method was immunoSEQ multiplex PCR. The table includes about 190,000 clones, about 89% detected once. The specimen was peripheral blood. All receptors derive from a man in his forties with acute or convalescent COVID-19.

The CDR3 region has the DNA TGTGCCAGCAGCTCCACTAGCGGGGGGGCGCGGAAGTTCTTC. Its translation: CASSSTSGGARKFF. The chain employs TRBV5-4 and TRBJ2-1, with 13 bases aligning to TRBD2. The CDR3 consists of 14 residues. Germline CDR1 is SGHNT and CDR2 is YYREEE (reference sequence). Trimming cost V 3 bases and J 14 bases; bases outside gene matches: 8.

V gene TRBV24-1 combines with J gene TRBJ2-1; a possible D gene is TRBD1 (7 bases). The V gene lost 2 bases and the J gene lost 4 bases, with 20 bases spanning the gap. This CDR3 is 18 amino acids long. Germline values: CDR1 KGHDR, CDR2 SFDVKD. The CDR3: CATSDWRGRILVYNEQFF. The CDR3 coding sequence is TGTGCCACCAGTGATTGGAGGGGGCGGATACTAGTGTACAATGAGCAGTTCTTC.

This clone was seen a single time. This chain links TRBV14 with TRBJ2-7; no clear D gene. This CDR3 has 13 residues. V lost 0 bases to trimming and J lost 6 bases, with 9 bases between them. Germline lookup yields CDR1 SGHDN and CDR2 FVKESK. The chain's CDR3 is CASSQERLGEQYF. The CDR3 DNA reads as TGTGCCAGCAGCCAAGAGCGGTTAGGCGAGCAGTACTTC.

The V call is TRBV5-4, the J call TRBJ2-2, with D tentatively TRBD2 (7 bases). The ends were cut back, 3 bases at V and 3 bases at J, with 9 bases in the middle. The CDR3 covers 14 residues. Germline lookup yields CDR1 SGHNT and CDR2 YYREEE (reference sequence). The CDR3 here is CASSSGGYTGELFF. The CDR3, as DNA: TGTGCCAGCAGCTCGGGGGGCTACACCGGGGAGCTGTTTTTT.

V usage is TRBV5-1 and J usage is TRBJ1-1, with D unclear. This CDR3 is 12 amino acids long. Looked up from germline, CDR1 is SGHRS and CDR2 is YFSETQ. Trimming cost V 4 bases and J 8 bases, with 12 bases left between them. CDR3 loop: CASSEPTGEAFF. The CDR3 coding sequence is TGCGCCAGCAGCGAACCCACGGGAGAAGCTTTCTTT. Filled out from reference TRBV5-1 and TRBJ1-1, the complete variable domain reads KAGVTQTPRYLIKTRGQQVTLSCSPISGHRSVSWYQQTPGQGLQFLFEYFSETQRNKGNFPGRFSGRQFSNSRSEMNVSTLELGDSALYLCASSEPTGEAFFGQGTRLTVV.

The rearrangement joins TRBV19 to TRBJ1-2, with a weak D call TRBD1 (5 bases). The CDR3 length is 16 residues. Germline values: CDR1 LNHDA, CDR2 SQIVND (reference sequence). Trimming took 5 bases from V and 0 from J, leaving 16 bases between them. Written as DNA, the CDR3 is TGTGCCAGTAGTCTAACTACAGGACGAACTAACTATGGCTACACCTTC. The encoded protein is CASSLTTGRTNYGYTF.

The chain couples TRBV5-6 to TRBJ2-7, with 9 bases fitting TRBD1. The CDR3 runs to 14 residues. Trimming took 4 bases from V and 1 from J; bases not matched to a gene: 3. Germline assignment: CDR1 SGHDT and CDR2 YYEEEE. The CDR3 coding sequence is TGTGCCAGCAGCCCCGGGACAGGGTCCTACGAGCAGTACTTC. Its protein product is CASSPGTGSYEQYF.

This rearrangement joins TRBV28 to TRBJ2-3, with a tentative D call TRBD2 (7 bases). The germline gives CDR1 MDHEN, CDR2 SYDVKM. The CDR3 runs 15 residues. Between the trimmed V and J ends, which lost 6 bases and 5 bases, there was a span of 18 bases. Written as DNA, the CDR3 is TGTGCCAGCAGCGGACCGGGGGGCCGTAGAGATACGCAGTATTTT. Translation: CASSGPGGRRDTQYF.

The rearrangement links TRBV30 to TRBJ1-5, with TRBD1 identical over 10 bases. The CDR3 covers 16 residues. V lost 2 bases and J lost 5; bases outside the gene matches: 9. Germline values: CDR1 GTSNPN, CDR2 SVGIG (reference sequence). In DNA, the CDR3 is TGTGCCTGGAGTCGGAAACCGGGACAGGGGTATCAGCCCCAGCATTTT. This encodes CAWSRKPGQGYQPQHF.

In nucleotides, the CDR3 is TGTGCCAGCAGGGAGGGAGGATTGCATGAGCAGTTCTTC. It specifies CASREGGLHEQFF. The V and J genes are TRBV7-2 and TRBJ2-1, with D maybe TRBD2 (6 bases). The CDR3 spans 13 residues. CDR1 and CDR2 from the germline V gene are SGHTA and FQGNSA. Trimming pared 6 bases from V and 8 bases from J, leaving 14 bases between.

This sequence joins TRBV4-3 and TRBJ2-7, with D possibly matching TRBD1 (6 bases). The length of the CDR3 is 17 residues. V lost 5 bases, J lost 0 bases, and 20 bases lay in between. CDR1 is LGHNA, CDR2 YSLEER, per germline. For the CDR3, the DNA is TGCGCCAGCAGCGAAAGGGTAACCGGGACACTCTCCTACGAGCAGTACTTC. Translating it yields CASSERVTGTLSYEQYF.

The CDR3 sequence: CASSLNRVSGSYGYTF. The CDR3 DNA follows: TGTGCCAGCAGTTTAAACAGGGTATCGGGTTCCTATGGCTACACCTTC. The chain links TRBV27 to TRBJ1-2, with D tentatively TRBD1 (6 bases). Trimming took 2 bases from V and 4 from J, leaving 17 bases between them. The CDR3 has 16 amino acids. The germline CDR1 and CDR2 sequences are MNHEY and SMNVEV (reference sequence).

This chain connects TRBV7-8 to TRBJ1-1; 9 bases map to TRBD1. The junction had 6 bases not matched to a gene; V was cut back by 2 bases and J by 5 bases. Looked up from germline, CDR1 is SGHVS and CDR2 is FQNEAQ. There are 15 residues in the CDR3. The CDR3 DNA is TGTGCCAGCAGCTTATACAGGGGGCCGGGGACTGAAGCTTTCTTT. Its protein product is CASSLYRGPGTEAFF. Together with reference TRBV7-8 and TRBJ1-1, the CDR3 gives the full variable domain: GAGVSQSPRYKVAKRGQDVALRCDPISGHVSLFWYQQALGQGPEFLTYFQNEAQLDKSGLPSDRFFAERPEGSVSTLKIQRTQQEDSAVYLCASSLYRGPGTEAFFGQGTRLTVV.

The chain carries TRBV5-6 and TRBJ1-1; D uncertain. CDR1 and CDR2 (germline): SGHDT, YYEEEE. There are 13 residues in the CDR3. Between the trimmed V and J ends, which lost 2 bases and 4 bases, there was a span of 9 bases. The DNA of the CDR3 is TGTGCCAGCAGCTTTGTGGGCCCCACTGAAGCTTTCTTT. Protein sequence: CASSFVGPTEAFF.

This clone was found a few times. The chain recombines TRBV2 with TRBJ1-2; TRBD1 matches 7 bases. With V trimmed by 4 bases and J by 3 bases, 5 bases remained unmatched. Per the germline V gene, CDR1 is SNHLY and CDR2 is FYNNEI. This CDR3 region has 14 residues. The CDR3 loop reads CASSGYTGDYGYTF. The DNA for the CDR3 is TGTGCCAGCAGTGGTTATACAGGGGACTATGGCTACACCTTC.